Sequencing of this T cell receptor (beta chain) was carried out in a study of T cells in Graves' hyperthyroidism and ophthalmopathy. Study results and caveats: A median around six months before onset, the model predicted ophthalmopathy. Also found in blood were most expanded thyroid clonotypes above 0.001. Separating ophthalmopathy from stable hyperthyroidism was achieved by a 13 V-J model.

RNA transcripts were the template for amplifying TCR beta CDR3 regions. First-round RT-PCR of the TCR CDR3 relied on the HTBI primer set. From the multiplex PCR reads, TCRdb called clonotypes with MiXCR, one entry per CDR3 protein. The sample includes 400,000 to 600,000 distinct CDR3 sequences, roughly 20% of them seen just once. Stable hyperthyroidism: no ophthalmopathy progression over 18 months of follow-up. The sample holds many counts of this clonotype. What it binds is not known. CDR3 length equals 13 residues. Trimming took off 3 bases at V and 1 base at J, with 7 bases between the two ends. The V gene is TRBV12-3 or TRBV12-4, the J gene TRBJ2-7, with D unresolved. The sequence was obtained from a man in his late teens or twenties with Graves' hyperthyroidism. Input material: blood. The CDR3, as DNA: TGTGCCAGCAGTTTGTACAGATCCTACGAGCAGTACTTC. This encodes CASSLYRSYEQYF.